This TCR beta chain was observed in a study of cytomegalovirus exposure and HLA in healthy donors. As for the study in general: The same platform was used for the 110 or so validation repertoires as for the roughly 730 first-cohort repertoires, as reported in a later analysis.

The protocol was immunoSEQ multiplex PCR, while the TCRdb copy is restricted to in-frame clones and leaves out a portion. The sample lists about 310,000 clones; 88% were seen once. In germline, CDR1 is SGHTA, CDR2 FQGNSA. J lost 5 bases, V lost 5 bases, and 6 bases had no gene match. CDR3 length: 14 residues. As for this clone: Its antigen is still unknown.

Findings of the study overall: Researchers catalogued approximately 160 TCR beta chains as cytomegalovirus-associated. Cytomegalovirus status was reportedly diagnosed by the classifier with high specificity and sensitivity.

The rearrangement joins TRBV7-2 to TRBJ2-1, with 7 bases identical to TRBD1. Source material: PBMCs. The clonotype comes from a man aged 25-45 years in good health and CMV-seronegative. The CDR3 nucleotides read TGTGCCAGCAGCCCGAGGGACAGTAACAATGAGCAGTTCTTC. Residues: CASSPRDSNNEQFF.